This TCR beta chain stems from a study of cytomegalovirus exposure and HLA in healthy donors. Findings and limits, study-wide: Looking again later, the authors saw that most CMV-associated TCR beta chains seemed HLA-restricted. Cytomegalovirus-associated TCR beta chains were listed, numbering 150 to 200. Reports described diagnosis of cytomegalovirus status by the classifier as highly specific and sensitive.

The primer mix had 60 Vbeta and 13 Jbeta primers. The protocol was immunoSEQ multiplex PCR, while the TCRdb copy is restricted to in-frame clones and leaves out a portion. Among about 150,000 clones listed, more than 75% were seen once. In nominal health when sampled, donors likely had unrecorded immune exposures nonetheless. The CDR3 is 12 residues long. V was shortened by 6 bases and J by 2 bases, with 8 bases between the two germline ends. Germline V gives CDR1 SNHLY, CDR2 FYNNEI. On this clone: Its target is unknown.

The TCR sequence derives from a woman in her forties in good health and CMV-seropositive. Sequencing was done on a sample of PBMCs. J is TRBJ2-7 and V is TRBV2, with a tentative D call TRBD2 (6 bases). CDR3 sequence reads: CASRAGTYEQYF. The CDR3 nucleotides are TGTGCCAGCAGGGCGGGAACCTACGAGCAGTACTTC.